This entry lists 6 T cell receptor beta chains sequenced from one sample in a study of Ad26.COV2.S vaccination and SARS-CoV-2 variants. The sample's treatment: some 20 received Ad26.COV2.S at low or high dose, single or two shots; about 5 received placebo; per-sample allocation not given. The samples date from day 63 after the first vaccine or placebo injection. Sequenced by immunoSEQ multiplex PCR; TCRdb stores in-frame clones only, minus some. The sample contains around 340,000 clones, 65% to 90% of which appear only once. The sequencing used peripheral blood, collected in a trial of Ad26.COV2.S vaccine versus placebo. These receptor sequences come from a person between 18 and 65 years old who received the Ad26.COV2.S COVID-19 vaccine or a placebo.

The chain uses TRBV6-2 or TRBV6-3 and TRBJ2-1; 9 bases are shared with TRBD1. Trimming took 5 bases from V and 6 from J; bases not matched to a gene: 8. Germline V gene sequence: CDR1 MNHEY, CDR2 SVGEGT. The CDR3 is 15 amino acids. CDR3: CASSKPGQGPNEQFF. As DNA, the CDR3 is TGTGCCAGCAGTAAACCGGGACAGGGCCCCAATGAGCAGTTCTTC.

The genes are TRBV18 and TRBJ2-1; D remains ambiguous. There are 16 residues in the CDR3. V was cut by 0 bases and J by 5 bases, with 14 bases left in between. The V gene's germline CDR1 is KGHSH and CDR2 LQKENI. CDR3 amino acids: CASSPPSNRANNEQFF. The CDR3 DNA reads as TGTGCCAGCTCACCACCGTCTAACAGAGCCAACAATGAGCAGTTCTTC.

V usage is TRBV20-1 and J usage is TRBJ2-7; D gene uncertain. V was trimmed by 4 bases and J by 2 bases, leaving 12 bases between them. This CDR3 has 13 residues. Germline values: CDR1 DFQATT, CDR2 SNEGSKA (reference sequence). CDR3: CSAIELNAYEQYF. In DNA form, the CDR3 reads TGCAGTGCTATTGAGCTGAACGCCTACGAGCAGTACTTC.

The chain couples TRBV19 to TRBJ1-5, with TRBD1 matching 7 bases. There are 13 residues in the CDR3. Germline lookup yields CDR1 LNHDA and CDR2 SQIVND (reference sequence). V lost 8 bases, J lost 8 bases, and 9 bases stayed unmatched. The CDR3 region has the DNA TGTGCCAGTCGGACAGGTACGCAGGAGCCCCAGCATTTT. Translating it yields CASRTGTQEPQHF. Full variable domain (remainder filled in from reference TRBV19 and TRBJ1-5): DGGITQSPKYLFRKEGQNVTLSCEQNLNHDAMYWYRQDPGQGLRLIYYSQIVNDFQKGDIAEGYSVSREKKESFPLTVTSAQKNPTAFYLCASRTGTQEPQHFGDGTRLSIL.

V and J are TRBV9 and TRBJ2-1; no definite D call. Between the trimmed V and J ends, which lost 6 bases and 2 bases, there was a span of 15 bases. The germline CDR1 and CDR2 sequences are SGDLS and YYNGEE. The CDR3 has 15 residues. The DNA of the CDR3 is TGTGCCAGCACAGAGAGAGATTTCACCTACAATGAGCAGTTCTTC. Protein sequence: CASTERDFTYNEQFF.

The chain has TRBV5-1 and TRBJ2-3, with unresolved D. The germline gives CDR1 SGHRS, CDR2 YFSETQ. The V end was cut by 0 bases, the J end by 1 base, with 6 bases between. The CDR3 contains 14 residues. CDR3 DNA sequence: TGCGCCAGCAGCTTGGATTGGGGCACAGATACGCAGTATTTT. It specifies CASSLDWGTDTQYF.